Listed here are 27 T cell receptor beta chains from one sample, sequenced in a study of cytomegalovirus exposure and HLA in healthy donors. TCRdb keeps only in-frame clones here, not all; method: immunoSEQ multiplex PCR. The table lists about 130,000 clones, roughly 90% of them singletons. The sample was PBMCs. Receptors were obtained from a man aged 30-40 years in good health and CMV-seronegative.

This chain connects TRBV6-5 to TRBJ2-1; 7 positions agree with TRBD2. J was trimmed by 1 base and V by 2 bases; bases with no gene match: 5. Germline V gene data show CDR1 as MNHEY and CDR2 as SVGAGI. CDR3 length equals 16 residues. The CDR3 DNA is TGTGCCAGCAGTTACGAAGCGGGAAGGTCCTACAATGAGCAGTTCTTC. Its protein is CASSYEAGRSYNEQFF.

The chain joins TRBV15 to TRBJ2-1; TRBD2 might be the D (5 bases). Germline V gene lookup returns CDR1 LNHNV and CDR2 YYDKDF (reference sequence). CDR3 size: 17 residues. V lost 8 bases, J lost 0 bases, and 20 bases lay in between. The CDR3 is CATSPFLGVSSYNEQFF. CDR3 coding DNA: TGTGCCACCTCCCCATTCCTCGGGGTGAGCTCCTACAATGAGCAGTTCTTC.

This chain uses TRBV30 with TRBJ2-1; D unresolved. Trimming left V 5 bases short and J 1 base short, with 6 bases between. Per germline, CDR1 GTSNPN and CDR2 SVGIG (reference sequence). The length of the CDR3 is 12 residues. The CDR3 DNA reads TGTGCCTGGGCGAGGTCCTACAATGAGCAGTTCTTC. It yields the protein CAWARSYNEQFF.

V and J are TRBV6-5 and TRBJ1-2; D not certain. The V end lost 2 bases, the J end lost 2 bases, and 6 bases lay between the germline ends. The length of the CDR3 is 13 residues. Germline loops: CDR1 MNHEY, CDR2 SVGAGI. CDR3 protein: CASSYGGNYGYTF. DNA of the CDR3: TGTGCCAGCAGTTACGGAGGCAACTATGGCTACACCTTC.

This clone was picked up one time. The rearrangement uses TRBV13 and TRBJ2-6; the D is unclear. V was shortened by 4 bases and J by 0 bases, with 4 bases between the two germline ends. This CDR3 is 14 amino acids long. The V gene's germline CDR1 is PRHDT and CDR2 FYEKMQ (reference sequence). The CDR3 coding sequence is TGTGCCAGCAGCTCCTTCTCTGGGGCCAACGTCCTGACTTTC. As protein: CASSSFSGANVLTF.

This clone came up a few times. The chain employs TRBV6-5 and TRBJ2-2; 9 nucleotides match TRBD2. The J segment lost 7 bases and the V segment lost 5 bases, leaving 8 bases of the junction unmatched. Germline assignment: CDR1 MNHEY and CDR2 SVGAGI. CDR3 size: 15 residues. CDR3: CASSLLAGISGELFF. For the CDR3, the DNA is TGTGCCAGCAGTCTGCTAGCGGGAATTAGCGGGGAGCTGTTTTTT.

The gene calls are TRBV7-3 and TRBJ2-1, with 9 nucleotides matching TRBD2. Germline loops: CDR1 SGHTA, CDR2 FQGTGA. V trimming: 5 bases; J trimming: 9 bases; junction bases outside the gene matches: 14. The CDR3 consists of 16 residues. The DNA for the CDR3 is TGTGCCAGCAGCCTACATAGCGGGAGTGTCCAGGGTGAGCAGTTCTTC. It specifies CASSLHSGSVQGEQFF.

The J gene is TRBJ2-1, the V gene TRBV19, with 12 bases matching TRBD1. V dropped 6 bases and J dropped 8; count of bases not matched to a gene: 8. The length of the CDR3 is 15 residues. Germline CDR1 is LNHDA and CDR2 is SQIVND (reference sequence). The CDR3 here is CASSPGDRGRYEQFF. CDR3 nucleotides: TGTGCCAGTAGCCCAGGGGACAGGGGGCGTTATGAGCAGTTCTTC.

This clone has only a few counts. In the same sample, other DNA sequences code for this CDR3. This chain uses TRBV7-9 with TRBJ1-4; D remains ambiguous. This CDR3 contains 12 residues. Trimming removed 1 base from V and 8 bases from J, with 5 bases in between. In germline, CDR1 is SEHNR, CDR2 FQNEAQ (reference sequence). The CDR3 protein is CASSLDGEKLFF. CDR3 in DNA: TGTGCCAGCAGCTTAGATGGCGAAAAACTGTTTTTT. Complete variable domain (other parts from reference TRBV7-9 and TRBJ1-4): DTGVSQNPRHKITKRGQNVTFRCDPISEHNRLYWYRQTLGQGPEFLTYFQNEAQLEKSRLLSDRFSAERPKGSFSTLEIQRTEQGDSAMYLCASSLDGEKLFFGSGTQLSVL.

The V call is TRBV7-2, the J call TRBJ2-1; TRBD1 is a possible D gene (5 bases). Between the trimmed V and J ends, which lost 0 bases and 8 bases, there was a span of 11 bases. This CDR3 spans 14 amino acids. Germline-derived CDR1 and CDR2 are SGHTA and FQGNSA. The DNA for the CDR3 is TGTGCCAGCAGCTTAGCCTGGGGCGGCGATGAGCAGTTCTTC. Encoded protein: CASSLAWGGDEQFF.

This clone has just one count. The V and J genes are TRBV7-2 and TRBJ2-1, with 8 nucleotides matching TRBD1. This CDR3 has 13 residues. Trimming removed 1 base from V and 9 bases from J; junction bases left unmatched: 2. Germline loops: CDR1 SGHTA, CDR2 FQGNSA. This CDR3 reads CASSLDGTGEQFF. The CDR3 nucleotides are TGTGCCAGCAGCTTAGATGGGACAGGTGAGCAGTTCTTC.

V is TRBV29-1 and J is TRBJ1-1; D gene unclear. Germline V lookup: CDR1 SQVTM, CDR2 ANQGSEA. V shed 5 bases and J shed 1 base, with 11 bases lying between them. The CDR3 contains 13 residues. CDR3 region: CSVRLDRNTEAFF. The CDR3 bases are TGCAGCGTTCGCCTAGACCGGAACACTGAAGCTTTCTTT. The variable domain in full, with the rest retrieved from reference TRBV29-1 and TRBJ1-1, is SAVISQKPSRDICQRGTSLTIQCQVDSQVTMMFWYRQQPGQSLTLIATANQGSEATYESGFVIDKFPISRPNLTFSTLTVSNMSPEDSSIYLCSVRLDRNTEAFFGQGTRLTVV.

The CDR3 sequence is CASRGAGGSEQFF. CDR3 bases: TGCGCCAGCAGAGGGGCGGGAGGGAGTGAGCAGTTCTTC. The V gene is TRBV5-1, the J gene TRBJ2-1; 9 bases line up with TRBD2. The CDR3 extends over 13 amino acids. Germline-derived CDR1 and CDR2 are SGHRS and YFSETQ. J lost 9 bases, V lost 5 bases, and 6 bases had no gene match.

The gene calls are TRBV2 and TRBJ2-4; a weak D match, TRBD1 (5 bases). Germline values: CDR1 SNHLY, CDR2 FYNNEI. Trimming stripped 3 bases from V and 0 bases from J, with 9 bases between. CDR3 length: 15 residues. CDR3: CASSDTRGAKNIQYF. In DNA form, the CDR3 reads TGTGCCAGCAGTGATACAAGGGGAGCCAAAAACATTCAGTACTTC.

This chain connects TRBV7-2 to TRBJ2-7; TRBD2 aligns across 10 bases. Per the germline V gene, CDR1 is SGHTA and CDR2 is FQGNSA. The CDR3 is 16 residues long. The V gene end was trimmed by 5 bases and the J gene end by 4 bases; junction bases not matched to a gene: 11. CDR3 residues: CASSPRSSGSRYEQYF. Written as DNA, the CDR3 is TGTGCCAGCAGCCCTCGTTCTAGCGGGAGTAGGTACGAGCAGTACTTC.

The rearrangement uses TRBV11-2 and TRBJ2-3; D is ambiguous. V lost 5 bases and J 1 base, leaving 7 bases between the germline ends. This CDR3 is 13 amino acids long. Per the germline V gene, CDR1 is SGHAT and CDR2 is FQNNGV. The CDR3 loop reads CASSATRTDTQYF. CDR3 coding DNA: TGTGCCAGCAGCGCAACACGCACAGATACGCAGTATTTT. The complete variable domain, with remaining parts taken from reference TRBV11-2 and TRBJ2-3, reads EAGVAQSPRYKIIEKRQSVAFWCNPISGHATLYWYQQILGQGPKLLIQFQNNGVVDDSQLPKDRFSAERLKGVDSTLKIQPAKLEDSAVYLCASSATRTDTQYFGPGTRLTVL.

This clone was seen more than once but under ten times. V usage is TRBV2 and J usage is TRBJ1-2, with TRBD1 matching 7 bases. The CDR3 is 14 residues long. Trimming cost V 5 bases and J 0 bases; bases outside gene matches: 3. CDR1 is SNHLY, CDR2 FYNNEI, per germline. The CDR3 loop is CASSPGTANYGYTF. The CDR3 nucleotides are TGTGCCAGCAGTCCCGGGACAGCTAACTATGGCTACACCTTC.

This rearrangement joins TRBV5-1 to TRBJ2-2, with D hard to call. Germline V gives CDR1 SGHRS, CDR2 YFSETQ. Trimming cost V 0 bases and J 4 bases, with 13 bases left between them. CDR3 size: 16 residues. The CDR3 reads CASSLGYGSGTGELFF. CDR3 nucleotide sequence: TGCGCCAGCAGCTTGGGTTACGGGTCGGGCACCGGGGAGCTGTTTTTT.

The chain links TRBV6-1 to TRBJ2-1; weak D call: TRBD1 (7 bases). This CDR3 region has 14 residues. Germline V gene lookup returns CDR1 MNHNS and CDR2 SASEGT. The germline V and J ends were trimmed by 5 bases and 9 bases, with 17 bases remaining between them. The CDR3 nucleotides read TGTGCCAGCAGTACCGGGGGCTCAGGGGGTGAGCAGTTCTTC. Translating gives CASSTGGSGGEQFF.

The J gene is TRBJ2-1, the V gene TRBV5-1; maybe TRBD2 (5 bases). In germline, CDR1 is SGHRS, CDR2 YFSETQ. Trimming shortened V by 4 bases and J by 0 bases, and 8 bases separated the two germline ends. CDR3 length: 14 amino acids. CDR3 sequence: CASSPDYSYNEQFF. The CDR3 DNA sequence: TGCGCCAGCAGCCCAGACTACTCCTACAATGAGCAGTTCTTC.

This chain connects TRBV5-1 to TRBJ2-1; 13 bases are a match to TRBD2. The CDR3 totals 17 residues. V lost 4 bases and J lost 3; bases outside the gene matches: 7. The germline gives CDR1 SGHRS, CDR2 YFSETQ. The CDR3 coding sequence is TGCGCCAGCAGCGCCCGGACTAGCGGGAGCCACTACAATGAGCAGTTCTTC. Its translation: CASSARTSGSHYNEQFF.

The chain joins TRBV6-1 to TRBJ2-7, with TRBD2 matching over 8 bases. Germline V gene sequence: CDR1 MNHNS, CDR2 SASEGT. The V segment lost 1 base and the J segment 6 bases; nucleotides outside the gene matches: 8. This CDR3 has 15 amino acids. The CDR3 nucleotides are TGTGCCAGCAGTGAAGAGGACGCGGGAGGAGGCGAGCAGTACTTC. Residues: CASSEEDAGGGEQYF.

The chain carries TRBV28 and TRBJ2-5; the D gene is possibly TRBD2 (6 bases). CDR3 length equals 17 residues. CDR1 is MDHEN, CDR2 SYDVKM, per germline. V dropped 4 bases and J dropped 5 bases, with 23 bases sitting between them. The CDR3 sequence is CASSSTLTERVRETQYF. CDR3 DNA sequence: TGTGCCAGCAGTTCAACTTTAACCGAGCGGGTACGGGAGACCCAGTACTTC.

DNA of the CDR3: TGTGCCAGCAGTTTATCGTCCCTCGACAGGGACTACGAGCAGTACTTC. Protein product: CASSLSSLDRDYEQYF. This sequence joins TRBV27 and TRBJ2-7; TRBD1 aligns across 7 bases. The CDR3 is 16 amino acids. CDR1 MNHEY and CDR2 SMNVEV come from the germline V gene (reference sequence). V was clipped by 0 bases and J by 3 bases; unmatched bases: 8.

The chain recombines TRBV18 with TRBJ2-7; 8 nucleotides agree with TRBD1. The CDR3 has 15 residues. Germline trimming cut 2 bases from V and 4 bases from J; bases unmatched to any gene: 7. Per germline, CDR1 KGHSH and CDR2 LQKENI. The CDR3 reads CASSPSWGQEYEQYF. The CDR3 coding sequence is TGTGCCAGCTCACCAAGCTGGGGACAGGAGTACGAGCAGTACTTC.

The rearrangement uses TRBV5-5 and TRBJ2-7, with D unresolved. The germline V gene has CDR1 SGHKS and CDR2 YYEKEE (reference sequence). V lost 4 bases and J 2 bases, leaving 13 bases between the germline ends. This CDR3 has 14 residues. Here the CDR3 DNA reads TGTGCCAGCAGCGTCCGTACAGCAGCCTACGAGCAGTACTTC. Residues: CASSVRTAAYEQYF.

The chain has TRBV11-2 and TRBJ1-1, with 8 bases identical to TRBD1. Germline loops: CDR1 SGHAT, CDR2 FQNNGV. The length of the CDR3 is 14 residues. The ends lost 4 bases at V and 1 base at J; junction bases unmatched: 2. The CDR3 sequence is CASSYGQGNTEAFF. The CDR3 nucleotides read TGTGCCAGCAGCTATGGACAGGGGAACACTGAAGCTTTCTTT.